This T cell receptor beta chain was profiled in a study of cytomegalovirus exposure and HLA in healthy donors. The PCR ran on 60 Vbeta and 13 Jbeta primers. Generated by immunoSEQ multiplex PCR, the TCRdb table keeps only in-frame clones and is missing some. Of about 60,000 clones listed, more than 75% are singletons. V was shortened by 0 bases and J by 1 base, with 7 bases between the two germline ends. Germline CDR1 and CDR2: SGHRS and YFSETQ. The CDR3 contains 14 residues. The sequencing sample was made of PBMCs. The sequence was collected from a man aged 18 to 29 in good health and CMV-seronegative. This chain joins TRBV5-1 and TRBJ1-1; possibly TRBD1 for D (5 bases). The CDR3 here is CASSLAGGNTEAFF. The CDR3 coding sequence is TGCGCCAGCAGCTTGGCCGGGGGGAACACTGAAGCTTTCTTT.